This paragraph covers one TCR beta chain sequence. Amplification used 60 Vbeta primers and 13 Jbeta primers. This table comes from immunoSEQ multiplex PCR, and its TCRdb copy is limited to in-frame clones, with some not included. This repertoire shows 170,000 or so clones, 77% found once; its top ten account for 1.6%. This sample stems from a study of cytomegalovirus exposure and HLA in healthy donors. CDR3 length: 15 amino acids. Trimming pared 1 base from V and 3 bases from J, leaving 11 bases between. Germline lookup yields CDR1 SGDLS and CDR2 YYNGEE. The sequenced sample consisted of PBMCs. The rearrangement uses TRBV9 and TRBJ2-1, with D perhaps TRBD1 (6 bases). The sequence came from a woman aged 25-40 years in good health and CMV-seronegative. The CDR3 loop is CASSVLEQGYNEQFF. The CDR3 DNA sequence: TGTGCCAGCAGCGTACTCGAACAGGGCTACAATGAGCAGTTCTTC.